The T cell receptor beta chain described here comes from a study of long-term antiretroviral therapy in people with HIV. Broader study findings: Post-ART diversity increased but stayed below transplant donor controls. Within the repertoire, clones expanded before ART were dominant at all time points.

CDR1 and CDR2 from the germline V gene are LNHNV and YYDKDF (reference sequence). The CDR3 runs to 13 residues. V was trimmed by 3 bases and J by 4 bases, leaving 7 bases between them. With respect to this clone: The antigen is not known.

People in the study who had HIV all got their treatment in the United States. The assay, immunoSEQ v3.0, was run at survey level. Sequencing had a target that covered about 35,000-50,000 T-cell genomes per sample. The protocol was immunoSEQ multiplex PCR, while the TCRdb copy is restricted to in-frame clones and leaves out a portion. The sample carries about 16,000 clones, about 80% recorded once. The clonotype was recovered from a woman between 50 and 59 years old with HIV. The rearrangement links TRBV15 to TRBJ2-1; possibly TRBD2 for D (5 bases). Sequenced material: unsorted PBMCs, taken 1.5 years before starting antiretroviral therapy. The CDR3 loop is CATSRDSYNEQFF. CDR3 sequence (DNA): TGTGCCACCAGCAGGGACTCTTACAATGAGCAGTTCTTC.